Shown below are 22 T cell receptor beta chains from a single sample sequenced in a study of CD8+ T cells in alopecia areata. The treatment: oral pan-JAK inhibitor, 5-10 mg twice daily. Sequencing relied on a cDNA template that was reverse transcribed from extracted RNA. Repertoires were generated with immunoSEQ multiplex PCR, while TCRdb's copy carries only in-frame clones and drops some. The profile covers 150,000 to 200,000 clones, with about 54% appearing a single time and around 15% taken by the ten largest. The sequences come from CD4+ T cells sorted from blood, collected at roughly week 55, from a patient treated with tofacitinib. Receptors originate from a human donor with alopecia areata.

This clone was observed a single time. The chain links TRBV7-9 to TRBJ1-1, with 10 nucleotides matching TRBD1. The CDR3 loop spans 14 amino acids. Germline lookup yields CDR1 SEHNR and CDR2 FQNEAQ (reference sequence). V was clipped by 5 bases and J by 4 bases; unmatched bases: 4. The CDR3 reads CASSPTGGGTEAFF. CDR3 coding DNA: TGTGCCAGCAGCCCGACAGGGGGCGGCACTGAAGCTTTCTTT.

This clone was observed at least ten times. V is TRBV13 and J is TRBJ2-1, with 8 bases that match TRBD2. This CDR3 is built from 16 residues. Looked up from germline, CDR1 is PRHDT and CDR2 is FYEKMQ (reference sequence). The J segment lost 4 bases and the V segment lost 4 bases, leaving 9 bases of the junction unmatched. The CDR3 here is CASSSLPRGGYNEQFF. CDR3 nucleotides: TGTGCCAGCAGCTCCTTACCACGGGGGGGATACAATGAGCAGTTCTTC.

The gene calls are TRBV6-6 and TRBJ2-5, with D unclear. Trimming shortened V by 5 bases and J by 3 bases, and 13 bases separated the two germline ends. This CDR3 contains 14 residues. The germline gives CDR1 MNHNY, CDR2 SVGAGI (reference sequence). The CDR3 loop is CASSVIGQEETQYF. As DNA, the CDR3 is TGTGCCAGCAGTGTTATAGGGCAGGAAGAGACCCAGTACTTC.

This clone was observed once. The CDR3 sequence: CASSWGDRSYEQYF. CDR3 nucleotides: TGCGCCAGCAGCTGGGGGGACAGATCCTACGAGCAGTACTTC. The chain joins TRBV5-1 to TRBJ2-7, with D perhaps matching TRBD1 (7 bases). CDR3 length: 14 residues. Per germline, CDR1 SGHRS and CDR2 YFSETQ. V was pared by 3 bases and J by 1 base, with 11 bases between.

This chain uses TRBV7-9 with TRBJ1-2, with D unclear. Per germline, CDR1 SEHNR and CDR2 FQNEAQ (reference sequence). Trimming removed 1 base at V and 4 bases at J, with 10 bases between. This CDR3 has 14 residues. Here the CDR3 reads CASSLDNRRYGYTF. CDR3 bases: TGTGCCAGCAGCTTAGATAATCGGCGCTATGGCTACACCTTC.

This clone showed up just a few times. The CDR3 region is CASSLSDRGVGEQYF. The CDR3 DNA follows: TGTGCCAGCAGCTTATCGGACAGGGGCGTGGGCGAGCAGTACTTC. The chain links TRBV7-8 to TRBJ2-7; TRBD1 matches 9 bases. The CDR3 is made up of 15 amino acids. The germline V gene has CDR1 SGHVS and CDR2 FQNEAQ. The V segment lost 2 bases and the J segment 6 bases; nucleotides outside the gene matches: 8.

The rearrangement uses TRBV19 and TRBJ1-4; TRBD1 is a possible D gene (5 bases). This CDR3 region has 15 residues. Germline lookup yields CDR1 LNHDA and CDR2 SQIVND (reference sequence). V shed 5 bases and J shed 8 bases, with 18 bases lying between them. Here the CDR3 reads CASSAGRLWDEKLFF. The CDR3 region has the DNA TGTGCCAGTAGTGCCGGACGGCTTTGGGACGAAAAACTGTTTTTT.

The chain has TRBV14 and TRBJ2-1; tentative D call: TRBD2 (5 bases). CDR1 is SGHDN and CDR2 is FVKESK in the germline V gene. The CDR3 extends over 12 amino acids. The ends were cut back, 7 bases at V and 9 bases at J, with 13 bases in the middle. The CDR3 is CASNKRRGEQFF. The CDR3 DNA is TGTGCCAGCAATAAGCGCCGGGGTGAGCAGTTCTTC.

This clone was counted a few times. This chain uses TRBV5-1 with TRBJ1-2; a weak D match, TRBD1 (5 bases). The V gene lost 0 bases and the J gene lost 0 bases, with 9 bases spanning the gap. The length of the CDR3 is 15 residues. Germline-derived CDR1 and CDR2 are SGHRS and YFSETQ. Here the CDR3 DNA reads TGCGCCAGCAGCTTGGAAGGGGCTCCTAACTATGGCTACACCTTC. Its protein is CASSLEGAPNYGYTF.

The chain couples TRBV30 to TRBJ2-7; 8 positions agree with TRBD1. Looked up from germline, CDR1 is GTSNPN and CDR2 is SVGIG (reference sequence). The length of the CDR3 is 14 residues. Unmatched junction bases numbered 15, after V lost 5 bases and J lost 9 bases. Written as DNA, the CDR3 is TGTGCCTGGTCGATCCAGGGGGCCCCTCCGGTGCAGTACTTC. This translates into CAWSIQGAPPVQYF.

The CDR3 nucleotides read TGCAGCGTTGCTGGGATTAGCACAGATACGCAGTATTTT. As protein: CSVAGISTDTQYF. This rearrangement joins TRBV29-1 to TRBJ2-3, with unresolved D. Trimming took off 4 bases at V and 0 bases at J, with 8 bases between the two ends. Looked up from germline, CDR1 is SQVTM and CDR2 is ANQGSEA. CDR3 size: 13 residues.

With respect to this clone: The junction and the germline gene differ at one end; a read error may be behind it. The V call is TRBV18, the J call TRBJ1-6; weak D call: TRBD1 (5 bases). The CDR3 contains 16 residues. CDR1 KGHSH and CDR2 LQKENI come from the germline V gene. DNA of the CDR3: TGTGCCAGCTCACCATCAGCCGGGGGGGGTGGTTCACCCCGCCACTTT. Protein sequence: CASSPSAGGGGSPRHF.

The chain joins TRBV7-9 to TRBJ1-6; D is perhaps TRBD1 (5 bases). CDR1 is SEHNR, CDR2 FQNEAQ, per germline (reference sequence). The CDR3 covers 15 residues. V was pared by 5 bases and J by 4 bases, with 12 bases between. The CDR3 loop is CASSHMQGYNSPLHF. The CDR3 nucleotides read TGTGCCAGCAGCCATATGCAGGGATATAATTCACCCCTCCACTTT.

The chain uses TRBV9 and TRBJ1-3; 7 bases fit TRBD1. The J segment lost 3 bases and the V segment lost 4 bases, leaving 7 bases of the junction unmatched. The CDR3 contains 15 residues. Germline CDR1 is SGDLS and CDR2 is YYNGEE. CDR3 residues: CASSPRDSFGNTIYF. The CDR3 DNA follows: TGTGCCAGCAGCCCCAGGGACAGCTTTGGAAACACCATATATTTT.

This clone appeared a few times. The V and J genes are TRBV29-1 and TRBJ1-1; D not resolved. CDR1 SQVTM and CDR2 ANQGSEA come from the germline V gene. The CDR3 is made up of 10 amino acids. V lost 3 bases to trimming and J lost 8 bases, with 7 bases between them. The CDR3 loop reads CSVDEGEAFF. The DNA for the CDR3 is TGCAGCGTTGATGAAGGGGAAGCTTTCTTT.

This chain joins TRBV27 and TRBJ2-6; D ambiguous. The ends were cut back, 6 bases at V and 2 bases at J, with 17 bases in the middle. This CDR3 spans 17 amino acids. Germline assignment: CDR1 MNHEY and CDR2 SMNVEV (reference sequence). Written as DNA, the CDR3 is TGTGCCAGCAGGGCCCTGCTAACACCTGCTGGGGCCAACGTCCTGACTTTC. Translating it yields CASRALLTPAGANVLTF.

This rearrangement joins TRBV15 to TRBJ2-3, with TRBD2 matching over 7 bases. The CDR3 has 14 residues. V shed 7 bases and J 4 bases; nucleotides not matched to a gene: 8. Germline lookup yields CDR1 LNHNV and CDR2 YYDKDF (reference sequence). The CDR3 reads CATTGGRGADTQYF. The CDR3 DNA reads TGTGCCACCACGGGGGGACGCGGGGCAGATACGCAGTATTTT.

This chain links TRBV9 with TRBJ2-5; TRBD2 matches 13 bases. V was pared by 8 bases and J by 4 bases, with 11 bases of the junction left unmatched. The germline V gene encodes CDR1 SGDLS and CDR2 YYNGEE. The CDR3 has 16 amino acids. CDR3 nucleotide sequence: TGTGCCAGTACAGCCGGGACTAGCGGGATGGGAGAGACCCAGTACTTC. Protein: CASTAGTSGMGETQYF. The entire variable domain, with the rest obtained from reference TRBV9 and TRBJ2-5, is as follows: DSGVTQTPKHLITATGQRVTLRCSPRSGDLSVYWYQQSLDQGLQFLIQYYNGEERAKGNILERFSAQQFPDLHSELNLSSLELGDSALYFCASTAGTSGMGETQYFGPGTRLLVL.

This chain links TRBV29-1 with TRBJ2-5; 11 nucleotides agree with TRBD2. The CDR3 has 14 residues. V lost 4 bases and J lost 3; bases outside the gene matches: 4. CDR1 is SQVTM and CDR2 is ANQGSEA in the germline V gene. CDR3 sequence reads: CSVGLAGGEETQYF. The CDR3 DNA reads as TGCAGCGTTGGGCTAGCGGGGGGTGAAGAGACCCAGTACTTC.

The chain has TRBV7-8 and TRBJ2-5; no clear D. Germline V lookup: CDR1 SGHVS, CDR2 FQNEAQ. The CDR3 has 12 amino acids. Trimming stripped 5 bases from V and 7 bases from J, with 11 bases between. CDR3 bases: TGTGCCAGCAGCCTCCACCCCGGGACCCAGTACTTC. Its translation is CASSLHPGTQYF.

CDR3 sequence (DNA): TGCGCCAGCAGCTTCGTCCCGGAGGAGACCCAGTACTTC. Translating gives CASSFVPEETQYF. This chain uses TRBV5-1 with TRBJ2-5; D is ambiguous. Per germline, CDR1 SGHRS and CDR2 YFSETQ. The CDR3 totals 13 residues. V was trimmed by 2 bases and J by 5 bases, leaving 10 bases between them.

This chain uses TRBV30 with TRBJ2-2, with D perhaps matching TRBD2 (6 bases). The germline V and J ends were trimmed by 0 bases and 4 bases, with 12 bases remaining between them. The CDR3 is made up of 15 amino acids. Germline V gene sequence: CDR1 GTSNPN, CDR2 SVGIG (reference sequence). The CDR3 coding sequence is TGTGCCTGGAGTGTATTCTACGGGAGCACCGGGGAGCTGTTTTTT. As protein: CAWSVFYGSTGELFF.